This passage covers 7 T cell receptor beta chains from one sample sequenced in a study of cytomegalovirus exposure and HLA in healthy donors. A multiplex PCR was run with 60 Vbeta primers and 13 Jbeta primers. Sequencing used immunoSEQ multiplex PCR; TCRdb keeps in-frame clones, though not all of them. The repertoire table contains more than 100,000 clones. The sample comprised PBMCs. These receptors were collected from a man between 18 and 35 years old in good health and CMV-seronegative.

The V and J genes are TRBV2 and TRBJ2-7, with a tentative D call TRBD2 (5 bases). The V gene's germline CDR1 is SNHLY and CDR2 FYNNEI. The CDR3 extends over 13 amino acids. Trimming took 3 bases from V and 7 from J, leaving 13 bases between them. The CDR3 is CASSEETTQEQYF. The CDR3 DNA is TGTGCCAGCAGTGAGGAGACTACCCAAGAGCAGTACTTC. The full variable domain, completed using reference TRBV2 and TRBJ2-7, is EPEVTQTPSHQVTQMGQEVILRCVPISNHLYFYWYRQILGQKVEFLVSFYNNEISEKSEIFDDQFSVERPDGSNFTLKIRSTKLEDSAMYFCASSEETTQEQYFGPGTRLTVT.

The chain couples TRBV28 to TRBJ2-7; 13 bases are shared with TRBD2. Germline values: CDR1 MDHEN, CDR2 SYDVKM. J gave up 5 bases and V 9 bases, and 7 bases lay outside the gene matches. CDR3 length: 14 residues. CDR3 nucleotides: TGTGCCAGTCGGACTAGCGGGAGTAAGCACGAGCAGTACTTC. It is translated as CASRTSGSKHEQYF.

The chain uses TRBV9 and TRBJ2-1; a possible D gene is TRBD1 (5 bases). The ends were cut back, 0 bases at V and 7 bases at J, with 11 bases in the middle. The germline CDR1 and CDR2 sequences are SGDLS and YYNGEE. The CDR3 runs 14 residues. The CDR3 nucleotides read TGTGCCAGCAGCGTAGCAGGGTTTTCGAATGAGCAGTTCTTC. Residues: CASSVAGFSNEQFF.

This chain joins TRBV9 and TRBJ2-2, with 8 bases matching TRBD1. Germline trimming cut 4 bases from V and 4 bases from J; bases unmatched to any gene: 6. CDR3 length: 15 residues. The V gene's germline CDR1 is SGDLS and CDR2 YYNGEE. CDR3 in amino acids: CASSTGQGGTGELFF. CDR3 in DNA: TGTGCCAGCAGCACTGGACAGGGAGGCACCGGGGAGCTGTTTTTT.

This chain links TRBV10-1 with TRBJ2-1, with D possibly TRBD2 on 7 matching bases. This CDR3 contains 13 residues. Trimming stripped 5 bases from V and 4 bases from J, with 9 bases between. CDR1 is WNHNN and CDR2 is SYGVQD in the germline V gene (reference sequence). CDR3 DNA sequence: TGCGCCAGCAGTCGGGGGGCTTACAATGAGCAGTTCTTC. Translated: CASSRGAYNEQFF.

The chain uses TRBV4-2 and TRBJ2-7, with 11 bases aligning to TRBD2. Losses at the gene ends were 4 bases for V and 2 bases for J; bases not matched to a gene: 7. This CDR3 contains 16 residues. The germline V gene has CDR1 LGHNA and CDR2 YNFKEQ. CDR3 bases: TGTGCCAGCAGCCCACCCCAACTAGCGGGGGCCTACGAGCAGTACTTC. It encodes CASSPPQLAGAYEQYF.

The chain is built from TRBV28 and TRBJ2-7; 9 bases align to TRBD1. V lost 7 bases and J lost 3; bases outside the gene matches: 16. This CDR3 is 17 amino acids long. Germline lookup yields CDR1 MDHEN and CDR2 SYDVKM. The DNA of the CDR3 is TGTGCCAGCACCACCAGCGCTCCGGGACAGGGCCTCTACGAGCAGTACTTC. Its protein product is CASTTSAPGQGLYEQYF.